Below, 21 T cell receptor beta chains from the same sample are listed, as sequenced in a study of post-analysis software for immune sequencing data. Points from the study as a whole: Patients had higher frequencies than controls of five TRBV segments, including TRBV5-6, TRBV5-1 and TRBV20-1.

Included in the TCR beta cDNA libraries were unique molecular identifiers. TCRdb reanalysed the PCR reads using MiXCR and keeps one entry per CDR3 protein. The sample carries about 770,000 distinct CDR3 sequences, 46% recorded once. These TCRs' antigens remain unknown. Sequencing input: blood. The receptors were gathered from a girl between 10 and 17 years old with multiple sclerosis.

CDR3 DNA: TGCGCCAGCAGCCAAGATCCGACCGGCGAGCGGGCCAACGTCCTGACTTTC. Protein: CASSQDPTGERANVLTF. This chain joins TRBV4-3 and TRBJ2-6; no clear D. Germline V CDR1 and CDR2: LGHNA, YSLEER. Between the trimmed V and J ends, which lost 0 bases and 5 bases, there was a span of 14 bases. The CDR3 is 17 residues long.

This clonotype has a handful of counts. The CDR3 spells CASRPTGENTEAFF. CDR3 bases: TGTGCCAGCAGGCCCACAGGGGAAAACACTGAAGCTTTCTTT. This chain uses TRBV28 with TRBJ1-1; 7 bases map to TRBD1. Germline V CDR1 and CDR2: MDHEN, SYDVKM. This CDR3 region has 14 residues. Trimming cost V 6 bases and J 2 bases; bases outside gene matches: 6.

This clonotype was observed a few times. The genes are TRBV3-1 and TRBJ2-2; D is unresolved. There are 14 residues in the CDR3. V lost 1 base to trimming and J lost 7 bases, with 10 bases between them. CDR1 is LGHDT, CDR2 YNNKEL, per germline (reference sequence). The CDR3 here is CASSQGWSGGELFF. DNA of the CDR3: TGTGCCAGCAGCCAAGGGTGGAGTGGCGGGGAGCTGTTTTTT.

This clonotype showed up just a few times. J is TRBJ2-1 and V is TRBV5-1; D is perhaps TRBD1 (5 bases). Trimming removed 4 bases from V and 8 bases from J, with 25 bases in between. This CDR3 has 17 amino acids. The germline CDR1 and CDR2 sequences are SGHRS and YFSETQ. In nucleotides, the CDR3 is TGCGCCAGCAGCACAGGACGTTTTGCCGGTATTCAGGATGAGCAGTTCTTC. Translated, it gives CASSTGRFAGIQDEQFF.

This clonotype was observed once. The gene calls are TRBV29-1 and TRBJ1-2; D unclear. Trimming removed 1 base at V and 6 bases at J, with 9 bases between. The CDR3 sequence is 12 residues long. Looked up from germline, CDR1 is SQVTM and CDR2 is ANQGSEA. CDR3 nucleotides: TGCAGCGTTGAAGCAAGCCCTGATGGCTACACCTTC. This translates into CSVEASPDGYTF.

A few counts support this clonotype. This chain links TRBV4-1 with TRBJ1-2; D remains unclear. V lost 0 bases to trimming and J lost 8 bases, with 13 bases between them. Germline V gene data show CDR1 as MGHRA and CDR2 as YSYEKL. The CDR3 is 14 residues long. Here the CDR3 DNA reads TGCGCCAGCAGCCAAGATGGGGAGTTGGCGGGCTACACCTTC. Its translation: CASSQDGELAGYTF.

The chain links TRBV6-1 to TRBJ1-5, with D uncertain. Germline CDR1 MNHNS, CDR2 SASEGT. The CDR3 loop spans 14 amino acids. Trimming pared 8 bases from V and 0 bases from J, leaving 11 bases between. CDR3 in DNA: TGTGCCAGCGTTCTGGGCAATAGCAATCAGCCCCAGCATTTT. Its translation: CASVLGNSNQPQHF.

Worth noting for this clonotype: At one of its ends the junction is not consistent with the germline gene, which may arise from a read error. The chain combines TRBV9 with TRBJ2-7; 7 bases fit TRBD1. The CDR3 contains 14 residues. CDR1 and CDR2 (germline): SGDLS, YYNGEE. CDR3 region: CAGSAGQVPYEQYF. DNA of the CDR3: TGTGCCGGCAGCGCTGGACAGGTTCCCTACGAGCAGTACTTC.

CDR3 residues: CSAKLTYQETQYF. DNA of the CDR3: TGCAGTGCCAAACTAACGTACCAAGAGACCCAGTACTTC. The chain links TRBV20-1 to TRBJ2-5; D is unclear. Germline assignment: CDR1 DFQATT and CDR2 SNEGSKA (reference sequence). CDR3 length equals 13 residues. Deletions cut 6 bases from V and 0 bases from J, with 11 bases between.

V and J are TRBV14 and TRBJ2-1; the match to TRBD2 covers 10 bases. CDR3 length: 16 amino acids. Losses at the gene ends were 4 bases for V and 9 bases for J; bases not matched to a gene: 12. The germline V gene has CDR1 SGHDN and CDR2 FVKESK. CDR3: CASSPPLAGVSGEQFF. Here the CDR3 DNA reads TGTGCCAGCAGCCCCCCTCTAGCGGGAGTGTCTGGTGAGCAGTTCTTC.

This clonotype was counted between two and nine times. This sequence joins TRBV5-5 and TRBJ1-2; no reliable D call. V lost 2 bases and J 6 bases, leaving 8 bases between the germline ends. CDR1 and CDR2 from the germline V gene are SGHKS and YYEKEE (reference sequence). The CDR3 is 12 residues long. The CDR3 spells CASSFNVDGYTF. The CDR3 DNA reads TGTGCCAGCAGCTTTAACGTGGATGGCTACACCTTC.

This clonotype was recorded at least ten times. This chain uses TRBV20-1 with TRBJ2-7; 10 positions agree with TRBD2. J lost 3 bases, V lost 6 bases, and 14 bases had no gene match. Germline CDR1 reads DFQATT; CDR2 reads SNEGSKA (reference sequence). The CDR3 loop spans 16 amino acids. The CDR3 nucleotides are TGCAGTGCGCCCGTACCCCTAGCGGGAGACTTCTACGAGCAGTACTTC. It yields the protein CSAPVPLAGDFYEQYF.

The chain recombines TRBV6-5 with TRBJ2-5, with D tentatively TRBD1 (8 bases). CDR3 size: 16 residues. Germline V CDR1 and CDR2: MNHEY, SVGAGI. The ends were cut back, 2 bases at V and 4 bases at J, with 17 bases in the middle. The CDR3 protein is CASSYQGQGGRETQYF. CDR3 coding DNA: TGTGCCAGCAGTTACCAAGGACAGGGAGGGCGAGAGACCCAGTACTTC.

The chain uses TRBV5-1 and TRBJ1-4; TRBD1 aligns across 9 bases. V lost 0 bases to trimming and J lost 0 bases; unmatched junction nucleotides: 6. This CDR3 contains 18 residues. CDR1 and CDR2 from the germline V gene are SGHRS and YFSETQ. The CDR3 region has the DNA TGCGCCAGCAGCTTGGCTCGGGACAGGGCGGCAACTAATGAAAAACTGTTTTTT. It is translated as CASSLARDRAATNEKLFF.

This clonotype was counted only a few times. The V gene is TRBV3-1, the J gene TRBJ2-1; possibly TRBD2 for D (6 bases). CDR1 and CDR2 (germline): LGHDT, YNNKEL (reference sequence). CDR3 length: 14 residues. Deletions cut 0 bases from V and 11 bases from J, with 14 bases between. The CDR3 nucleotides are TGTGCCAGCAGCCAAGATTCGGCGGGACGGCAGCAGTTCTTC. Protein sequence: CASSQDSAGRQQFF.

Comment on this clonotype: Compared with germline, one end of the junction differs, possibly owing to a read error. The V call is TRBV14, the J call TRBJ2-3; 7 bases map to TRBD1. This CDR3 region has 17 residues. The germline gives CDR1 SGHDN, CDR2 FVKESK. The CDR3, as DNA: TGTGCCGGCAGCCAAGATAAACGGACAGGCACCCCCGGTACGCAGTATTTT. Protein sequence: CAGSQDKRTGTPGTQYF.

The chain is built from TRBV25-1 and TRBJ2-3; D might be TRBD1 (6 bases). The V gene lost 2 bases and the J gene lost 0 bases, with 12 bases spanning the gap. The CDR3 length is 16 residues. Germline V gives CDR1 MGHDK, CDR2 SYGVNS. The CDR3 spells CASSEEAGASTDTQYF. In DNA form, the CDR3 reads TGTGCCAGCAGTGAAGAGGCAGGGGCAAGCACAGATACGCAGTATTTT. Based on the CDR3 plus reference TRBV25-1 and TRBJ2-3, the full variable domain is EADIYQTPRYLVIGTGKKITLECSQTMGHDKMYWYQQDPGMELHLIHYSYGVNSTEKGDLSSESTVSRIRTEHFPLTLESARPSHTSQYLCASSEEAGASTDTQYFGPGTRLTVL.

This clonotype was seen a handful of times. In DNA, the CDR3 is TGTGCCAGCAGTGAAAGACAGGTGTATAGCAATCAGCCCCAGCATTTT. Translating it yields CASSERQVYSNQPQHF. J is TRBJ1-5 and V is TRBV2; tentatively, D is TRBD1 (6 bases). CDR1 and CDR2 (germline): SNHLY, FYNNEI. Trimming removed 2 bases at V and 0 bases at J, with 11 bases between. The CDR3 is 16 amino acids.

This rearrangement joins TRBV29-1 to TRBJ2-7; TRBD2 aligns across 8 bases. V was clipped by 5 bases and J by 2 bases; unmatched bases: 5. Germline loops: CDR1 SQVTM, CDR2 ANQGSEA. The CDR3 totals 13 residues. The CDR3 loop is CSVPGRGPYEQYF. CDR3 nucleotides: TGCAGCGTTCCCGGGAGGGGTCCCTACGAGCAGTACTTC.

The chain has TRBV10-3 and TRBJ2-7, with 14 bases identical to TRBD2. With V trimmed by 4 bases and J by 7 bases, 9 bases remained unmatched. The CDR3 spans 16 residues. CDR1 is ENHRY, CDR2 SYGVKD, per germline. CDR3 nucleotides: TGTGCCATCAGTGCCCCCGGGACTAGCGGGAGCGGTGAGCAGTACTTC. Its protein is CAISAPGTSGSGEQYF.

V usage is TRBV20-1 and J usage is TRBJ2-7; TRBD1 is a possible D gene (6 bases). The CDR3 totals 15 residues. Germline CDR1 and CDR2: DFQATT and SNEGSKA (reference sequence). V lost 5 bases to trimming and J lost 3 bases, with 20 bases between them. CDR3 loop: CSAQKGTLSNYEQYF. CDR3 coding DNA: TGCAGTGCTCAGAAGGGGACACTTTCCAACTACGAGCAGTACTTC.